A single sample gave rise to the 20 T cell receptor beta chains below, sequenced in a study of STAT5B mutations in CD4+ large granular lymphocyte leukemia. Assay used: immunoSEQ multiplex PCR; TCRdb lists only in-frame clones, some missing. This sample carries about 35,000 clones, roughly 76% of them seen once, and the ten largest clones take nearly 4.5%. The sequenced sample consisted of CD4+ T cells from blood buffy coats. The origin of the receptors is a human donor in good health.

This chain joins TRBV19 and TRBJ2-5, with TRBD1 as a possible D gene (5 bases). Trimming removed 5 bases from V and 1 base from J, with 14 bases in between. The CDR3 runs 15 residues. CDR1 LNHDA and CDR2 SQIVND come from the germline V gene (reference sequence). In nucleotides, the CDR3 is TGTGCCAGTAGTCTGGGGCCCCCCAGCCAAGAGACCCAGTACTTC. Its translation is CASSLGPPSQETQYF.

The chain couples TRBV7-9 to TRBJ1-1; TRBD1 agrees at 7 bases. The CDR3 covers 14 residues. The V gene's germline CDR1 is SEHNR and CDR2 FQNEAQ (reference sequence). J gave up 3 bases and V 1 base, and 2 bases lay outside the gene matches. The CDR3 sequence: CASSLGTGDTEAFF. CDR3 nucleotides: TGTGCCAGCAGCTTAGGGACAGGCGACACTGAAGCTTTCTTT.

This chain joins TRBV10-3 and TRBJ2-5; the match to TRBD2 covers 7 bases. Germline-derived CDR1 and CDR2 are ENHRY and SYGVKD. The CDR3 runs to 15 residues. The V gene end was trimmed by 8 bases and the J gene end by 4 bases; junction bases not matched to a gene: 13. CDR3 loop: CAIRNGRGSGETQYF. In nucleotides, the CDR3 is TGTGCCATCCGAAACGGGCGCGGGAGCGGAGAGACCCAGTACTTC.

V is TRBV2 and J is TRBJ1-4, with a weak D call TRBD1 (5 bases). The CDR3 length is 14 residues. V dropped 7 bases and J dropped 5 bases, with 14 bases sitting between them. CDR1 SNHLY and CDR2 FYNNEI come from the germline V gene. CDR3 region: CASKEGRQNEKLFF. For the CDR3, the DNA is TGTGCCAGCAAGGAGGGACGGCAGAATGAAAAACTGTTTTTT.

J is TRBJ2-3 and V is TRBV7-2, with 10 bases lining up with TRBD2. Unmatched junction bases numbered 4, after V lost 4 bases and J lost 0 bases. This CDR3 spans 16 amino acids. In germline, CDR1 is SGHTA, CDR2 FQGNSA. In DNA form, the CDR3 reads TGTGCCAGCAGCTCTAGCGGGAGAGCTAGCACAGATACGCAGTATTTT. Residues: CASSSSGRASTDTQYF.

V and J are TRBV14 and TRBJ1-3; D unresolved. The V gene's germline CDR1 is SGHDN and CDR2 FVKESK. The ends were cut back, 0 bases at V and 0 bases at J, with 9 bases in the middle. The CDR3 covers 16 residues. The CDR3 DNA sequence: TGTGCCAGCAGCCAAGAGAGCCTGCCCTCTGGAAACACCATATATTTT. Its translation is CASSQESLPSGNTIYF.

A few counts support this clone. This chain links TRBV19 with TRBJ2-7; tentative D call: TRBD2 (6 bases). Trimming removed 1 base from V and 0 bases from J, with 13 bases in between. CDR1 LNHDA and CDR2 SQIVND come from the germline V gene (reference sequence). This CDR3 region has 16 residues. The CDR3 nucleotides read TGTGCCAGTAGTATAGCCCTCTCGACTAGCTCCTACGAGCAGTACTTC. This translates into CASSIALSTSSYEQYF.

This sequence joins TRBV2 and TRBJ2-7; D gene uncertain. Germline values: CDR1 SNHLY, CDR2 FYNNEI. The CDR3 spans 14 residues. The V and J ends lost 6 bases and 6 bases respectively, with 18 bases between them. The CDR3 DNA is TGTGCCAGCAGGGGTCCAACTGTGGCGCCCGAGCAGTACTTC. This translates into CASRGPTVAPEQYF.

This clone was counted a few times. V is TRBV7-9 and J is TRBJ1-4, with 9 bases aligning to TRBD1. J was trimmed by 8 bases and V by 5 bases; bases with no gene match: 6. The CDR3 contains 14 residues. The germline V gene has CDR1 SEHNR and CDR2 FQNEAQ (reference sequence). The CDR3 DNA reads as TGTGCCAGCAGCCCACAGGGGGCTGGGGAAAAACTGTTTTTT. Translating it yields CASSPQGAGEKLFF.

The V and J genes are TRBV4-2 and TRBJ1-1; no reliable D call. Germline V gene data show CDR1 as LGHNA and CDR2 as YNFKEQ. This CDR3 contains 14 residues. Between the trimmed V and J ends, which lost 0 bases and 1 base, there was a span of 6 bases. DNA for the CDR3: TGTGCCAGCAGCCAAGATCGTGGGAACACTGAAGCTTTCTTT. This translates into CASSQDRGNTEAFF.

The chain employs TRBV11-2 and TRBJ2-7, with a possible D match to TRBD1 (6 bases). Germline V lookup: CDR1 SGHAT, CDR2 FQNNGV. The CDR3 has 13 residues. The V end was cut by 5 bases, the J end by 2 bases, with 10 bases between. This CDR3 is CASSQQGTYEQYF. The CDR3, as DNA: TGTGCCAGCAGCCAACAGGGAACCTACGAGCAGTACTTC.

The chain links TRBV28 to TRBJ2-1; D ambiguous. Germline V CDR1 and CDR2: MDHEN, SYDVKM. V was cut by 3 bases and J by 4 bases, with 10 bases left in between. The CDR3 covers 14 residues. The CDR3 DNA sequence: TGTGCCAGCAGTTTGATAGGGCCGTACAATGAGCAGTTCTTC. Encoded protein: CASSLIGPYNEQFF.

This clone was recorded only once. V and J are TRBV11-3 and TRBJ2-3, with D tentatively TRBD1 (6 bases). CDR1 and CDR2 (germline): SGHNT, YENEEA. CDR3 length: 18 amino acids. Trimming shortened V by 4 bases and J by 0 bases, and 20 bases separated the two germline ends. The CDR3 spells CASSSSHLGGSSTDTQYF. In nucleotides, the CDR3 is TGTGCCAGCAGCTCATCCCATCTAGGGGGATCTAGCACAGATACGCAGTATTTT.

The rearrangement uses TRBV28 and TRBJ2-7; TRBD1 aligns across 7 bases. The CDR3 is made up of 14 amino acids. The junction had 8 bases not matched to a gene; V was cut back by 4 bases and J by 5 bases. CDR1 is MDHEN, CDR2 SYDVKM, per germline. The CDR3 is CASSSPPGQHEQYF. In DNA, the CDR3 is TGTGCCAGCAGTTCACCCCCGGGACAGCACGAGCAGTACTTC.

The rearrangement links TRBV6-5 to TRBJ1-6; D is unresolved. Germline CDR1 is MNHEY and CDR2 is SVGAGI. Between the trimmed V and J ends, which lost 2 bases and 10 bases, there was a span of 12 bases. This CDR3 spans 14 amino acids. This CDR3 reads CASSYRRAASPLHF. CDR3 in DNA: TGTGCCAGCAGTTACCGGCGCGCGGCGTCACCCCTCCACTTT.

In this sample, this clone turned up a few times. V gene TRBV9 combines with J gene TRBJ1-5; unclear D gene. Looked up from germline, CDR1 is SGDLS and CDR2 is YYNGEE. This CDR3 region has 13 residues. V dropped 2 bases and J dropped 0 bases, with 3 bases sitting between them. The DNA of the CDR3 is TGTGCCAGCAGCGTCGGTAGCAATCAGCCCCAGCATTTT. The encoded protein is CASSVGSNQPQHF.

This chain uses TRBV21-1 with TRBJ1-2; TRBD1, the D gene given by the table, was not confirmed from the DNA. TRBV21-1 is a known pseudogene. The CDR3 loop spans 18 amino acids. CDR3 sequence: CASSKAGQGGGRNYGYTF. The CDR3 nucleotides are TGTGCCAGCAGCAAAGCCGGACAGGGAGGAGGGCGGAACTATGGCTACACCTTC.

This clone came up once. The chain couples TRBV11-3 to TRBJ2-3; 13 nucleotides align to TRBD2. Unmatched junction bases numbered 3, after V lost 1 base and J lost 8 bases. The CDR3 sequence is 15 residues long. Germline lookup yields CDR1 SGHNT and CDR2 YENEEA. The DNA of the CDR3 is TGTGCCAGCAGCTTAGGGACTAGCGGGAGTGGTACGCAGTATTTT. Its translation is CASSLGTSGSGTQYF.

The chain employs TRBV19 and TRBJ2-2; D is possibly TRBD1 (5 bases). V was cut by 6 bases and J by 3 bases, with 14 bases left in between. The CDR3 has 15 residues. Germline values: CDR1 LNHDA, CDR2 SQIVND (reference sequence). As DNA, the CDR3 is TGTGCCAGTAGACAACAGGCTTGGGACACCGGGGAGCTGTTTTTT. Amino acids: CASRQQAWDTGELFF.

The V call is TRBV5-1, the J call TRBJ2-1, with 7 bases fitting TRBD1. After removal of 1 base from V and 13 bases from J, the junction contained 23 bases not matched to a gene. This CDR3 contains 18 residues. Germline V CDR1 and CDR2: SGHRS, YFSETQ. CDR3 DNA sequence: TGCGCCAGCAGCTTGTTCACTACCTCTTATGGACAGGACTCCGTCCAGTTCTTC. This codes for CASSLFTTSYGQDSVQFF. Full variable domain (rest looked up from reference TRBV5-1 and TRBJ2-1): KAGVTQTPRYLIKTRGQQVTLSCSPISGHRSVSWYQQTPGQGLQFLFEYFSETQRNKGNFPGRFSGRQFSNSRSEMNVSTLELGDSALYLCASSLFTTSYGQDSVQFFGPGTRLTVL.